This TCR beta chain emerged from a study of shared clonotypes between healthy human individuals. Looking at the study overall: The donor group consisted of a couple of women and three men, aged 18 to 49. Used for every donor were three CD4 naive, three CD4 memory, two CD8 naive and one CD8 memory plate.

Germline V CDR1 and CDR2: MDHEN, SYDVKM. The CDR3 is 13 residues long. The V segment lost 5 bases and the J segment 8 bases; nucleotides outside the gene matches: 8. The authors loaded about 200 ng DNA, 27,000 or so T cell genomes, into sorted-subset replicate PCRs. Sequencing used immunoSEQ multiplex PCR; TCRdb keeps in-frame clones, though not all of them. This table has 2 million to 3 million clones, approximately 93% appearing once. This clone showed up just once. Sample: naive CD4+ T cells from PBMCs. Subset described: CD45RA+ positively selected. This clonotype was sampled from a man in his late teens or twenties in good health. Some clones in this sample may be carry-over from other donors' samples. V is TRBV28 and J is TRBJ1-2; 7 bases line up with TRBD1. CDR3 DNA sequence: TGTGCCAGCAGTAAAGCGGCAGGGGGGGGCTACACCTTC. It codes for CASSKAAGGGYTF.